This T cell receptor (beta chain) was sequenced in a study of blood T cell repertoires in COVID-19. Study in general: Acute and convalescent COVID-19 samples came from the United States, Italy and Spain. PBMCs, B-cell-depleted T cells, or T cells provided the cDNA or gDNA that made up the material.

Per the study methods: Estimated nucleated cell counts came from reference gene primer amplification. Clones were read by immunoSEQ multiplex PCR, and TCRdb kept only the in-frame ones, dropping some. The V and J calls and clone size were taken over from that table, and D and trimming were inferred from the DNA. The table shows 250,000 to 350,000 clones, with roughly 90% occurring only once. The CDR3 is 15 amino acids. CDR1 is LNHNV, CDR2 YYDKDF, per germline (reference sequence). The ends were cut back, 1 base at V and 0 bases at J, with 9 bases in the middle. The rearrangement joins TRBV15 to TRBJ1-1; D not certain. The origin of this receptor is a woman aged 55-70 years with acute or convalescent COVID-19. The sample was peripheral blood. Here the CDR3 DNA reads TGTGCCACCAGCAGAGGAGGGCGGTTGAACACTGAAGCTTTCTTT. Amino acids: CATSRGGRLNTEAFF.